This T cell receptor (beta chain) was sequenced for a study of cytomegalovirus exposure and HLA in healthy donors. The table came from immunoSEQ multiplex PCR; TCRdb's copy has only in-frame clones and leaves some out. The sample shows under 200,000 clones, about 90% of them seen only once. The CDR3 loop spans 15 amino acids. J lost 1 base, V lost 4 bases, and 3 bases had no gene match. CDR1 and CDR2 from the germline V gene are SGHDT and YYEEEE. The TCR comes from a woman between 18 and 29 years old in good health and CMV-seropositive. The chain is built from TRBV5-6 and TRBJ2-2; 8 bases line up with TRBD2. The sequencing sample was made of PBMCs. Here the CDR3 reads CASSRTSMNTGELFF. The CDR3 DNA reads TGTGCCAGCAGCCGGACTAGCATGAACACCGGGGAGCTGTTTTTT.